This TCR beta chain was captured in a study of chronic HIV infection and antiretroviral therapy. Trimming took 0 bases from V and 6 from J; bases not matched to a gene: 10. Germline loops: CDR1 SGHAT, CDR2 FQNNGV. The CDR3 has 17 amino acids. TCRdb processed the 5' RACE reads anew with MiXCR; each CDR3 protein has one entry. The sample records about 48,000 distinct CDR3 sequences, about 18% being singletons. Sequenced sample: peripheral blood. The sequence was collected from an adult who had HIV and had not received antiretroviral therapy, or was an uninfected healthy control (not recorded which). This chain links TRBV11-2 with TRBJ2-2; 7 bases line up with TRBD2. DNA of the CDR3: TGTGCCAGCAGCTTAGACGCGGGAGTGGGGTCGGCCGGGGAGCTGTTTTTT. Amino acids: CASSLDAGVGSAGELFF.